This T cell receptor (beta chain) was found in a study of blood T cell dynamics during melanoma immunotherapy. Time point: pre-treatment baseline. TCRdb keeps only in-frame clones here, not all; method: immunoSEQ multiplex PCR. The sample shows over 8,000 clones, 70% to 90% of them seen only once. The source is a human donor with melanoma. Specimen: blood, collected from a patient treated with checkpoint blockade.

CDR3 in DNA: TGTGCCAGTAGCCGCAGGTCCTATGGCTACACCTTC. It translates to CASSRRSYGYTF. This chain links TRBV19 with TRBJ1-2; no firm D call. Trimming took off 6 bases at V and 4 bases at J, with 9 bases between the two ends. This CDR3 has 12 residues. Germline V gives CDR1 LNHDA, CDR2 SQIVND (reference sequence).